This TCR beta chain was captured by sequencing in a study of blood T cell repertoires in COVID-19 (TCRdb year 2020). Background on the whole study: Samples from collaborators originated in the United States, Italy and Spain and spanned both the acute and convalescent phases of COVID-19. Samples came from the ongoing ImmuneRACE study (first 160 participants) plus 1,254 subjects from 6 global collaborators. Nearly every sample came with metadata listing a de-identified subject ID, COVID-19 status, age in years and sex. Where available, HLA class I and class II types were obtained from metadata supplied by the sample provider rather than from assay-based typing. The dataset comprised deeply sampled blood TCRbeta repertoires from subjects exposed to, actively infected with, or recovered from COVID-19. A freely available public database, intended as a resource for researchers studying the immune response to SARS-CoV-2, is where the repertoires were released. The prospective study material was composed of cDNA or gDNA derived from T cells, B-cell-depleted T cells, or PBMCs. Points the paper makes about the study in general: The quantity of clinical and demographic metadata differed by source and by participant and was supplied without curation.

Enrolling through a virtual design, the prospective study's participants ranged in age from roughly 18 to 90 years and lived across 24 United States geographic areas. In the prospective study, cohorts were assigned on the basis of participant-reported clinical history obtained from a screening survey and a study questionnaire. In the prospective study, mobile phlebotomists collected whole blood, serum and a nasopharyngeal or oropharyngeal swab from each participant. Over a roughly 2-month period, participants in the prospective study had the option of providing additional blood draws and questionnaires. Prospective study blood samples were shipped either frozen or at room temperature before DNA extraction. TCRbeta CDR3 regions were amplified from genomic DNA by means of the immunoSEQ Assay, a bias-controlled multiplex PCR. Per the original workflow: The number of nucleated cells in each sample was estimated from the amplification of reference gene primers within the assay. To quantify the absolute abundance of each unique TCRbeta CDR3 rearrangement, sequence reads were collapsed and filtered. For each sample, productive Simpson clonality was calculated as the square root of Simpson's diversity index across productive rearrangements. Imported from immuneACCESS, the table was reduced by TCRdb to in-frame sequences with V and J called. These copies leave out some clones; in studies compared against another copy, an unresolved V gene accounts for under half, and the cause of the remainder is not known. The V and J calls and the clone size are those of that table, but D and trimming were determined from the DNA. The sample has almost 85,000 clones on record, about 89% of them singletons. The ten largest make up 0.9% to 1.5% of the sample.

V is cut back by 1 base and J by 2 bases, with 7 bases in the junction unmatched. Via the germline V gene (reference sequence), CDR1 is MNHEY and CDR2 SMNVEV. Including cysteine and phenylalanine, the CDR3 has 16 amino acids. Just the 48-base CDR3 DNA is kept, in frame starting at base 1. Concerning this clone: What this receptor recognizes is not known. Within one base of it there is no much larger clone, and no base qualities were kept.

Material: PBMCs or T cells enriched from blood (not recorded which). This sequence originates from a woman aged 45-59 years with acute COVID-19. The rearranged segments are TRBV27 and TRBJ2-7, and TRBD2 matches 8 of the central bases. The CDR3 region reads CASSLYGGGRTYEQYF. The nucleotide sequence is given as TGTGCCAGCAGTTTATACGGTGGCGGGAGGACCTACGAGCAGTACTTC.